Listed below are T cell receptor beta chains from one sample, sequenced in a study of early T cells in non-severe SARS-CoV-2 infection. TCRdb redid the calling of the 5' RACE reads with MiXCR, one entry per CDR3 protein. The sample records fewer than 25,000 distinct CDR3 sequences, around 3.3% being singletons. Source material: whole blood. These receptors were collected from an adult who was a healthcare worker with PCR-confirmed SARS-CoV-2 infection or an uninfected control (not recorded which). CDR3s include the opening cysteine and the closing phenylalanine or tryptophan. D genes are given only for firm matches. Part of the rows lack a size; the others show once, few, many or a class for expanded clones.

clone size,J gene,V gene,D gene,CDR3 protein,CDR3 DNA
NA,TRBJ2-3,TRBV9,NA,CASSVDSTVLGTDTQYF,TGTGCCAGCAGCGTAGATTCTACCGTATTGGGTACAGATACGCAGTATTTT
many,TRBJ2-7,TRBV28,NA,CASMVQGRKNEQYF,TGTGCCAGCATGGTTCAGGGGAGGAAAAACGAGCAGTACTTC
medium-sized,TRBJ2-7,TRBV30,TRBD1,CAWSPQGNEQYF,TGTGCCTGGAGTCCACAGGGGAACGAGCAGTACTTC
NA,TRBJ2-1,TRBV24-1,NA,CATSDFLGQGKGNEQFF,TGTGCCACCAGTGATTTCCTGGGGCAGGGTAAAGGCAATGAGCAGTTCTTC
medium-sized,TRBJ2-2,TRBV7-9,NA,CASSPAGPDTGELFF,TGTGCCAGCAGCCCAGCGGGTCCAGACACCGGGGAGCTGTTTTTT
many,TRBJ1-6,TRBV7-3,NA,CASSLNPGNSALHF,TGTGCCAGCAGCTTAAACCCCGGGAATTCAGCCCTCCACTTT
many,TRBJ2-7,TRBV11-2,NA,CASSLSSVGSEQYF,TGTGCCAGCAGCTTATCTTCGGTGGGGTCCGAGCAGTACTTC
medium-sized,TRBJ1-1,TRBV5-1,NA,CASRKMNTEAFF,TGCGCCAGCAGGAAAATGAACACTGAAGCTTTCTTT
many,TRBJ2-7,TRBV20-1,TRBD1,CSAKPGQGESYEQYF,TGCAGTGCGAAACCGGGACAGGGTGAGTCCTACGAGCAGTACTTC
few,TRBJ2-3,TRBV7-9,NA,CASSFRVAVDGADTQYF,TGTGCCAGCAGCTTTAGGGTAGCGGTCGATGGGGCAGATACGCAGTATTTT
NA,TRBJ1-2,TRBV29-1,TRBD1,CSVELRGLHGYTF,TGCAGCGTTGAATTGAGGGGGCTACATGGCTACACCTTC
many,TRBJ1-2,TRBV4-2,NA,CASSQDRGAIYGYTF,TGTGCCAGCAGCCAAGATCGAGGGGCGATTTATGGCTACACCTTC
many,TRBJ2-5,TRBV12-3/TRBV12-4,TRBD2,CASSREAHQETQYF,TGTGCCAGCAGTCGGGAGGCTCACCAAGAGACCCAGTACTTC
many,TRBJ1-4,TRBV7-9,NA,CASSLAEGVLLEKLFF,TGTGCCAGCAGCTTAGCGGAGGGGGTCCTGCTTGAAAAACTGTTTTTT
many,TRBJ2-3,TRBV12-3/TRBV12-4,TRBD2,CASSSGTSGTDTQYF,TGTGCCAGCAGTTCCGGGACTAGCGGGACAGATACGCAGTATTTT
many,TRBJ1-5,TRBV7-2,TRBD1,CASSSGQGRSNQPQHF,TGTGCCAGCAGCTCCGGACAGGGTCGGAGCAATCAGCCCCAGCATTTT
many,TRBJ2-7,TRBV27,TRBD2,CASSLGLAGGGYEQYF,TGTGCCAGCAGTTTAGGACTAGCGGGGGGCGGTTACGAGCAGTACTTC
many,TRBJ1-4,TRBV29-1,NA,CSAEGSEKLFF,TGCAGCGCAGAAGGATCTGAAAAACTGTTTTTT
many,TRBJ2-2,TRBV5-6,NA,CASSRTEPGELFF,TGTGCCAGCAGCCGCACAGAACCCGGGGAGCTGTTTTTT
many,TRBJ1-1,TRBV7-2,TRBD1,CASSSGGQLNTEAFF,TGTGCCAGCAGCTCTGGGGGACAGTTGAACACTGAAGCTTTCTTT
many,TRBJ1-1,TRBV29-1,NA,CSVESGLNTEAFF,TGCAGCGTTGAATCAGGTCTGAACACTGAAGCTTTCTTT
many,TRBJ1-2,TRBV4-1,NA,CASSQRPAAGYTF,TGCGCCAGCAGCCAGCGGCCGGCGGCGGGCTACACCTTC
many,TRBJ2-3,TRBV5-1,NA,CASSLVGATSTDTQYF,TGCGCCAGCAGCTTGGTTGGGGCGACTAGCACAGATACGCAGTATTTT
many,TRBJ1-1,TRBV12-3/TRBV12-4,NA,CASSAGQSKHTEAFF,TGTGCCAGCAGTGCTGGACAGTCGAAACACACTGAAGCTTTCTTT
few,TRBJ2-1,TRBV29-1,NA,CSVAGWNEQFF,TGCAGCGTTGCAGGGTGGAATGAGCAGTTCTTC
many,TRBJ2-1,TRBV12-5,NA,CASGPGLPNEQFF,TGTGCTAGTGGACCGGGACTTCCCAATGAGCAGTTCTTC